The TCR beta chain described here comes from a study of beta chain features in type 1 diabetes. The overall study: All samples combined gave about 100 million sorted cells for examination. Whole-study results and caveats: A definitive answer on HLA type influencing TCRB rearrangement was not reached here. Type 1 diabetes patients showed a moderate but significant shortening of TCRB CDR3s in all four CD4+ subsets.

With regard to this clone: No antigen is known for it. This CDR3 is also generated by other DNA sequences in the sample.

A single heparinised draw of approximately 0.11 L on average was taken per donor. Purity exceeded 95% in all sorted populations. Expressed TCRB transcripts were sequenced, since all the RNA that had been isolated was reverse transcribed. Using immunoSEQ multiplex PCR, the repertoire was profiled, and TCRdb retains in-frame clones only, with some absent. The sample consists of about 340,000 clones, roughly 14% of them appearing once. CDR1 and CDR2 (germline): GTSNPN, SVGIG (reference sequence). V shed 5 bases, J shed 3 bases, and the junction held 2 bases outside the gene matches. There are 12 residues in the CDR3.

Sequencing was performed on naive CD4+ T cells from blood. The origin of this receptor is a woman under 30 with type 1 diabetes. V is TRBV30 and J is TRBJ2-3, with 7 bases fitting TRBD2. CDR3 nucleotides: TGTGCCTGGGGACTAGGAACAGATACGCAGTATTTT. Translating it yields CAWGLGTDTQYF.